This T cell receptor beta chain was found in a study of cytomegalovirus exposure and HLA in healthy donors. The study sampled nominally healthy donors, though unrecorded immune exposures were likely. The CDR3 loop spans 13 amino acids. The V gene's germline CDR1 is SGHRS and CDR2 YFSETQ. V gave up 4 bases and J gave up 2 bases, with 10 bases separating them. The PCR was carried out with 60 Vbeta primers and 13 Jbeta primers. Generated by immunoSEQ multiplex PCR, the TCRdb table keeps only in-frame clones and is missing some. Of some 150,000 clones in the sample, 80% to 90% were seen once. The specimen sequenced was PBMCs. This sequence joins TRBV5-1 and TRBJ2-7, with a weak D call TRBD1 (5 bases). This TCR was sampled from a woman between 40 and 55 years old in good health and CMV-seropositive. The CDR3 nucleotides read TGCGCCAGCAGCATTGACAGAGCCTACGAGCAGTACTTC. Its protein is CASSIDRAYEQYF.